This entry features one TCR beta chain sequence. The sample belongs to a study of blood T cell repertoires in COVID-19. The V segment lost 1 base and the J segment 4 bases; nucleotides outside the gene matches: 5. Germline CDR1 is SGHTA and CDR2 is FQGTGA. The CDR3 contains 15 residues. The assay was immunoSEQ multiplex PCR, and TCRdb's table has in-frame clones only and misses some. The top ten hold approximately 9.3% of the sample, which has about 330,000 clones, roughly 87% seen once. The specimen was peripheral blood. This TCR came from a man aged 30-40 years with COVID-19, enrolled during active disease. This chain uses TRBV7-3 with TRBJ2-5, with 8 positions matching TRBD1. CDR3 region: CASSLNQGARETQYF. The DNA for the CDR3 is TGTGCCAGCAGCTTAAATCAGGGGGCGCGAGAGACCCAGTACTTC. Full variable domain (outside the CDR3, taken from reference TRBV7-3 and TRBJ2-5): GAGVSQTPSNKVTEKGKYVELRCDPISGHTALYWYRQSLGQGPEFLIYFQGTGAADDSGLPNDRFFAVRPEGSVSTLKIQRTERGDSAVYLCASSLNQGARETQYFGPGTRLLVL.